Sequencing of this T cell receptor beta chain was carried out in a study of T cell responses to AZD1222 COVID-19 vaccine. Profiled with immunoSEQ multiplex PCR; TCRdb holds only in-frame clones, not every one. The top ten clones hold less than 3% of a sample with about 97,000 clones, 70% to 90% of them seen once. This material consisted of peripheral blood, taken on day 0 of AZD1222 vaccination. This receptor was obtained from an adult in good health.

This CDR3 reads CASSSLAGGGPTSTDTQYF. The CDR3 DNA is TGCGCCAGCAGCTCTCTAGCAGGCGGGGGGCCTACTAGCACAGATACGCAGTATTTT. The J gene is TRBJ2-3, the V gene TRBV5-1; 8 bases agree with TRBD2. V was clipped by 3 bases and J by 0 bases; unmatched bases: 15. Per germline, CDR1 SGHRS and CDR2 YFSETQ. There are 19 residues in the CDR3.